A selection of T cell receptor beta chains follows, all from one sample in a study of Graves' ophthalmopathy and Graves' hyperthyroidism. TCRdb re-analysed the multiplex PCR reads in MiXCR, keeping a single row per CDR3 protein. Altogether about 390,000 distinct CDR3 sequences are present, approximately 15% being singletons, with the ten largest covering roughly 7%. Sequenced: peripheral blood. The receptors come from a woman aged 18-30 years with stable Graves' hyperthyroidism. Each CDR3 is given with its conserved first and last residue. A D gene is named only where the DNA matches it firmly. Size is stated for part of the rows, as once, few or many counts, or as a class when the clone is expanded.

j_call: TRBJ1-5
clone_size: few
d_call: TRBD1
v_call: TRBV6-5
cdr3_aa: CASSYSADRGNQPQHF
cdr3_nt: TGTGCCAGCAGCTACAGCGCCGACAGGGGGAATCAGCCCCAGCATTTT

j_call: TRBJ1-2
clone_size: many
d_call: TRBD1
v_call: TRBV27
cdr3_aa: CASRQTGSPRGYTF
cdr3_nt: TGTGCCAGCAGGCAGACAGGGAGCCCTCGGGGCTACACCTTC

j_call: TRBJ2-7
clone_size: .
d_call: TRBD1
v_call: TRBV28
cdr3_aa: CASSLEPGQRPGYEQYF
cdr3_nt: TGTGCCAGCAGTTTGGAACCGGGACAGCGCCCCGGGTACGAGCAGTACTTC

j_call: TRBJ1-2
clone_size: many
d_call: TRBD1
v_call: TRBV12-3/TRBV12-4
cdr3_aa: CASSATGGAYGYTF
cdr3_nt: TGTGCCAGCAGTGCCACAGGGGGGGCCTATGGCTACACCTTC

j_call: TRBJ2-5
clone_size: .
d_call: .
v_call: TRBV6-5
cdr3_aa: CASSYEKYQETQYF
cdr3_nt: TGTGCCAGCAGTTACGAGAAGTACCAAGAGACCCAGTACTTC

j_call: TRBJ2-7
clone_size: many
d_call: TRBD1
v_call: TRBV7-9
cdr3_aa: CASSTYRGHSYEQYF
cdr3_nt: TGTGCCAGCAGCACCTACAGGGGGCACTCCTACGAGCAGTACTTC

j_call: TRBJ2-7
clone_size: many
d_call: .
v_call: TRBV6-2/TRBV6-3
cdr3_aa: CASSYSILYEQYF
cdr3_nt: TGTGCCAGCAGTTACTCGATTCTCTACGAGCAGTACTTC

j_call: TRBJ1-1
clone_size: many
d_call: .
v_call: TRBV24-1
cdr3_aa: CATRGNGAEAFF
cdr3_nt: TGTGCCACACGGGGGAATGGAGCTGAAGCTTTCTTT

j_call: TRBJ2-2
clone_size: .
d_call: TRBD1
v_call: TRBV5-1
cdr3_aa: CASSLGTGLSGELFF
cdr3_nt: TGCGCCAGCAGCCTGGGGACAGGGCTATCCGGGGAGCTGTTTTTT

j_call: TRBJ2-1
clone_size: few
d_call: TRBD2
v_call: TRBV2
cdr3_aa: CASRDGGGNEQFF
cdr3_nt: TGTGCCAGCCGGGACGGGGGGGGCAATGAGCAGTTCTTC

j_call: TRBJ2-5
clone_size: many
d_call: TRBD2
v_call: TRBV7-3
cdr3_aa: CASSPSGGVEETQYF
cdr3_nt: TGTGCCAGCAGCCCAAGCGGGGGGGTAGAAGAGACCCAGTACTTC

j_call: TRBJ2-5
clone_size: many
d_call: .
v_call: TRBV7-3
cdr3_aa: CASSLIGGAVETQYF
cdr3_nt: TGTGCCAGCAGCTTAATTGGGGGGGCGGTTGAGACCCAGTACTTC

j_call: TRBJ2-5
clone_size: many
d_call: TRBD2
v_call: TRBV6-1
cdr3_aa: CASKTSGGGGETQYF
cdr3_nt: TGTGCCAGCAAAACTAGCGGGGGCGGCGGGGAGACCCAGTACTTC

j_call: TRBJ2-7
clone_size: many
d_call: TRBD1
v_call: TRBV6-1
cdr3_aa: CASSEEFGTGSYEQYF
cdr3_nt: TGTGCCAGCAGTGAGGAATTTGGGACAGGGTCCTACGAGCAGTACTTC

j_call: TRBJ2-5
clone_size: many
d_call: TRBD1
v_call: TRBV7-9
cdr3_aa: CASSLGGQGQETQYF
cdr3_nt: TGTGCCAGCAGCTTAGGCGGACAGGGACAAGAGACCCAGTACTTC

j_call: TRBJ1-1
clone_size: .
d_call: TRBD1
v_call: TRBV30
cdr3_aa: CACSSPRTGPNTEAFF
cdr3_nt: TGTGCCTGCTCTTCACCTCGGACAGGACCTAACACTGAAGCTTTCTTT

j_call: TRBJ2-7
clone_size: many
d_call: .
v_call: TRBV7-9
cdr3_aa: CASSGPNRQGKRRYEQYF
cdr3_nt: TGTGCCAGCAGCGGCCCGAACCGGCAGGGAAAACGTCGGTACGAGCAGTACTTC

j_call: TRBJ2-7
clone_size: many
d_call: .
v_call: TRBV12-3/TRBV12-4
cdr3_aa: CASSFPARTRQALVYEQYF
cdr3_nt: TGTGCCAGCAGTTTCCCCGCCCGGACTCGCCAAGCCCTAGTCTACGAGCAGTACTTC

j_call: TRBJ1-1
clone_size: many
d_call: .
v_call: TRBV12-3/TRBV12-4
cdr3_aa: CASTEYSTEAFF
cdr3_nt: TGTGCCAGCACCGAATACAGCACTGAAGCTTTCTTT

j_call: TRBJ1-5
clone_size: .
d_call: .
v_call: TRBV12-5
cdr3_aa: CASAEMGPQHF
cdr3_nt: TGTGCTAGCGCCGAGATGGGCCCCCAGCATTTT

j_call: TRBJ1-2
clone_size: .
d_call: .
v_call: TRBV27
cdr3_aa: CASSPRPRGAYGYTF
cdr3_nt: TGTGCCAGCAGTCCACGCCCGAGGGGGGCGTATGGCTACACCTTC

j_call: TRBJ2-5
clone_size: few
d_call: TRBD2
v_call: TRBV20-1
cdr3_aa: CSARLAGGLETQYF
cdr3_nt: TGCAGTGCCAGACTAGCGGGGGGGCTAGAGACCCAGTACTTC

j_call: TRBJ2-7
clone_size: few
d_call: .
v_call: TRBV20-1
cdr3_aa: CSATPGKIWPEQYF
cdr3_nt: TGCAGTGCAACCCCCGGAAAAATCTGGCCCGAGCAGTACTTC

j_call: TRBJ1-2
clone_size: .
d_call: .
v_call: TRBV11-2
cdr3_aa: CASSLDLRQGYGYTF
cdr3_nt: TGTGCCAGCAGCTTAGACTTGAGACAAGGCTATGGCTACACCTTC

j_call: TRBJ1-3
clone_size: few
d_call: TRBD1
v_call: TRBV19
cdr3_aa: CASSSGTGTGNTIYF
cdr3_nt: TGTGCCAGTAGTAGCGGGACAGGGACCGGAAACACCATATATTTT

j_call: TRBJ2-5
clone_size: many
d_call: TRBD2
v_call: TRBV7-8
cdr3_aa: CASSWTSIKETQYF
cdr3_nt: TGTGCCAGCAGCTGGACTAGTATCAAGGAGACCCAGTACTTC